Only a few counts were recorded for the clone carrying this T cell receptor (beta chain). Its specificity is unknown. The entry originates in a study of T cells in Graves' hyperthyroidism and ophthalmopathy. Study as a whole: It was at initial diagnosis, before any treatment, that peripheral blood was collected. Regarding the study as a whole: Most thyroid clonotypes expanded above 0.001 appeared in blood too. Ophthalmopathy and stable hyperthyroidism were told apart by a 13 V-J model.

V lost 0 bases, J lost 3 bases, and 12 bases lay in between. The CDR3 runs 16 residues. Germline CDR1 is SEHNR and CDR2 is FQNEAQ (reference sequence). Uncontrolled infection, other autoimmune disease, pregnancy and lactation each barred patients from inclusion. The CDR3 regions of TCR beta were amplified from RNA transcripts. Using the HTBI primer set, a first-round RT-PCR was run on the TCR CDR3. TCRdb reprocessed the multiplex PCR reads via MiXCR and lists one record per CDR3 protein. Altogether under 300,000 distinct CDR3 sequences are present, about 14% being singletons, with the ten largest covering about 8%.

Sequenced: blood. The chain joins TRBV7-9 to TRBJ1-5, with D hard to call. The TCR comes from a woman aged 25 to 45 with Graves' hyperthyroidism that later progressed to Graves' ophthalmopathy. For the CDR3, the DNA is TGTGCCAGCAGCTTAGCAGGAGAAGCCTACAATCAGCCCCAGCATTTT. It encodes CASSLAGEAYNQPQHF.